The 14 T cell receptor beta chains presented below share a single source sample, sequenced in a study of graft-versus-host responses after intestinal transplantation. Here immunoSEQ multiplex PCR was the method, and the copy in TCRdb shows in-frame clones only, minus some. The table records fewer than 90,000 clones, 94% of them present only once. No antigen is known for these receptors. Material: unstimulated CD4+ T cells sorted from spleen or lymph node cells, obtained before transplant. Receptor source: a human donor who was the organ donor for an intestinal transplant.

V usage is TRBV7-6 and J usage is TRBJ2-3; 9 positions match TRBD1. Germline V gene sequence: CDR1 SGHVS, CDR2 FNYEAQ. This CDR3 region has 13 residues. Trimming took 5 bases from V and 6 from J; bases not matched to a gene: 3. The CDR3 nucleotides read TGTGCCAGCAGCCAAGGGACAGGGGATACGCAGTATTTT. Its protein product is CASSQGTGDTQYF.

This chain uses TRBV6-1 with TRBJ2-7; 10 bases are a match to TRBD1. This CDR3 has 15 amino acids. The ends lost 6 bases at V and 5 bases at J; junction bases unmatched: 10. Looked up from germline, CDR1 is MNHNS and CDR2 is SASEGT. The CDR3 reads CASRPMGQGIDEQYF. CDR3 nucleotide sequence: TGTGCCAGCAGACCGATGGGACAGGGGATTGACGAGCAGTACTTC.

The genes are TRBV28 and TRBJ1-2; maybe TRBD1 (6 bases). The length of the CDR3 is 16 residues. Germline V lookup: CDR1 MDHEN, CDR2 SYDVKM. Trimming removed 5 bases at V and 3 bases at J, with 19 bases between. The CDR3: CASSTQDRPTHYGYTF. CDR3 bases: TGTGCCAGCAGTACCCAAGACAGGCCTACTCACTATGGCTACACCTTC.

This clone was seen once. V is TRBV19 and J is TRBJ2-1; 10 positions agree with TRBD2. Germline loops: CDR1 LNHDA, CDR2 SQIVND (reference sequence). The CDR3 contains 17 residues. Germline trimming cut 3 bases from V and 5 bases from J; bases unmatched to any gene: 10. The DNA for the CDR3 is TGTGCCAGTAGTATCCCCCCCCTAGCGGGGGTTAACAATGAGCAGTTCTTC. Translating it yields CASSIPPLAGVNNEQFF.

This chain uses TRBV13 with TRBJ2-1, with D perhaps TRBD1 (6 bases). Germline CDR1 is PRHDT and CDR2 is FYEKMQ (reference sequence). Trimming shortened V by 5 bases and J by 9 bases, and 11 bases separated the two germline ends. This CDR3 has 12 residues. The CDR3 reads CASSLQGGEQFF. As DNA, the CDR3 is TGTGCCAGCAGCCTACAGGGCGGTGAGCAGTTCTTC.

The CDR3 coding sequence is TGTGCCAGCAGCTTGAGGCAGGCCCCCAACCATAATTCACCCCTCCACTTT. Translating gives CASSLRQAPNHNSPLHF. The chain combines TRBV5-6 with TRBJ1-6; D remains unclear. The germline V gene encodes CDR1 SGHDT and CDR2 YYEEEE. The CDR3 has 17 residues. Between the trimmed V and J ends, which lost 1 base and 5 bases, there was a span of 16 bases.

This chain uses TRBV7-2 with TRBJ1-1; D uncertain. Trimming removed 5 bases from V and 4 bases from J, with 14 bases in between. The germline gives CDR1 SGHTA, CDR2 FQGNSA. This CDR3 is 14 amino acids long. This chain's CDR3 is CASSPRGSSTEAFF. As DNA, the CDR3 is TGTGCCAGCAGCCCACGAGGGAGTAGCACTGAAGCTTTCTTT.

This clone was observed once. The genes are TRBV11-3 and TRBJ2-2, with D maybe TRBD2 (5 bases). CDR1 and CDR2 (germline): SGHNT, YENEEA. V lost 2 bases and J lost 4, with 14 bases in between. The CDR3 spans 16 residues. The CDR3 DNA reads as TGTGCCAGCAGCTTATCGGGGATCGGAGGCACCGGGGAGCTGTTTTTT. Amino acid sequence: CASSLSGIGGTGELFF.

This sequence joins TRBV6-5 and TRBJ1-6; the match to TRBD1 covers 7 bases. Trimming cost V 6 bases and J 7 bases; bases outside gene matches: 6. Germline-derived CDR1 and CDR2 are MNHEY and SVGAGI. CDR3 size: 14 residues. CDR3 protein: CASRPTGLNSPLHF. CDR3 DNA: TGTGCCAGCAGACCGACAGGGTTGAATTCACCCCTCCACTTT.

The chain carries TRBV7-2 and TRBJ2-2; a weak D match, TRBD2 (5 bases). CDR1 is SGHTA and CDR2 is FQGNSA in the germline V gene. V gave up 6 bases and J gave up 7 bases, with 15 bases separating them. The CDR3 covers 14 residues. DNA of the CDR3: TGTGCCAGCAGGATCGCGAGGGATTTCGGGGAGCTGTTTTTT. Encoded protein: CASRIARDFGELFF. Using reference TRBV7-2 and TRBJ2-2 for the parts outside the CDR3, the full variable domain is GAGVSQSPSNKVTEKGKDVELRCDPISGHTALYWYRQSLGQGLEFLIYFQGNSAPDKSGLPSDRFSAERTGGSVSTLTIQRTQQEDSAVYLCASRIARDFGELFFGEGSRLTVL.

This clone was seen more than once but under ten times. The chain links TRBV10-3 to TRBJ1-1, with D possibly being TRBD1 (6 bases). The V end was cut by 5 bases, the J end by 2 bases, with 12 bases between. In germline, CDR1 is ENHRY, CDR2 SYGVKD. This CDR3 has 14 residues. The CDR3 sequence is CAISPGGANTEAFF. The CDR3 region has the DNA TGTGCCATCAGTCCCGGGGGGGCAAACACTGAAGCTTTCTTT.

The chain is built from TRBV28 and TRBJ2-7, with 7 bases fitting TRBD1. The germline V gene has CDR1 MDHEN and CDR2 SYDVKM. J gave up 2 bases and V 2 bases, and 9 bases lay outside the gene matches. CDR3 length: 16 residues. This CDR3 is CASSLLKGQRAYEQYF. CDR3 DNA: TGTGCCAGCAGTTTACTAAAGGGACAGAGGGCCTACGAGCAGTACTTC.

This chain links TRBV6-5 with TRBJ1-1; D is uncertain. The CDR3 consists of 14 residues. Trimming cost V 6 bases and J 4 bases, with 15 bases left between them. The germline CDR1 and CDR2 sequences are MNHEY and SVGAGI. CDR3 in amino acids: CASRKVTEPTEAFF. The CDR3 DNA reads as TGTGCCAGCAGGAAGGTGACGGAGCCCACTGAAGCTTTCTTT.

This clone has more than one count but fewer than ten. As DNA, the CDR3 is TGTGCCACCGCCCGAGGACAGTCCTACGAGCAGTACTTC. It encodes CATARGQSYEQYF. V usage is TRBV19 and J usage is TRBJ2-7, with D tentatively TRBD1 (6 bases). The CDR3 is 13 residues long. Deletions cut 10 bases from V and 1 base from J, with 14 bases between. Germline loops: CDR1 LNHDA, CDR2 SQIVND (reference sequence).